The 17 T cell receptor beta chains presented below share a single source sample, sequenced in a study of T cells in Graves' hyperthyroidism and ophthalmopathy. RNA transcripts were the template for amplifying TCR beta CDR3 regions. The HTBI primer set served for first-round RT-PCR of the TCR CDR3. TCRdb analysed the multiplex PCR reads with MiXCR anew, one entry per CDR3 protein. The table lists 250,000 to 300,000 distinct CDR3 sequences, about 14% of them singletons. Specimen: blood. Receptors originate from a woman in her 30s with Graves' hyperthyroidism that later progressed to Graves' ophthalmopathy.

This clonotype has ten or more counts. The chain links TRBV28 to TRBJ2-1; TRBD2 matches 8 bases. The junction had 10 bases not matched to a gene; V was cut back by 3 bases and J by 6 bases. Germline V gene data show CDR1 as MDHEN and CDR2 as SYDVKM. The CDR3 runs to 16 residues. The DNA of the CDR3 is TGTGCCAGCAGTTTCCTGACTAGCGTTCCGTCCAATGAGCAGTTCTTC. As protein: CASSFLTSVPSNEQFF.

Ten or more counts support this clonotype. This chain connects TRBV29-1 to TRBJ1-1; a possible D gene is TRBD1 (5 bases). The CDR3 runs to 13 residues. Trimming took off 7 bases at V and 0 bases at J, with 12 bases between the two ends. Germline values: CDR1 SQVTM, CDR2 ANQGSEA. The CDR3 loop reads CSAETDLNTEAFF. CDR3 bases: TGCAGCGCTGAGACAGACCTGAACACTGAAGCTTTCTTT.

This clonotype occurred a few times. The V gene is TRBV10-3, the J gene TRBJ2-7; 10 nucleotides match TRBD1. In germline, CDR1 is ENHRY, CDR2 SYGVKD. Trimming cost V 11 bases and J 2 bases; bases outside gene matches: 6. There are 13 residues in the CDR3. CDR3 DNA sequence: TGTGCCGTCGGGACAGGGGACACCTACGAGCAGTACTTC. It encodes CAVGTGDTYEQYF.

This clonotype was counted at least ten times. The chain carries TRBV18 and TRBJ1-1, with no clear D. CDR1 and CDR2 from the germline V gene are KGHSH and LQKENI. CDR3 length equals 16 residues. Trimming left V 1 base short and J 1 base short, with 13 bases between. The CDR3 bases are TGTGCCAGCTCACCACTGCAAAGGGTCGGGAACACTGAAGCTTTCTTT. This sequence encodes CASSPLQRVGNTEAFF.

In this sample, this clonotype turned up many times. This rearrangement joins TRBV4-3 to TRBJ2-7; no definite D call. The V gene lost 0 bases and the J gene lost 0 bases, with 6 bases spanning the gap. The length of the CDR3 is 14 residues. CDR1 and CDR2 (germline): LGHNA, YSLEER. DNA for the CDR3: TGCGCCAGCAGCCAAGATTGGGCCTCCTACGAGCAGTACTTC. It translates to CASSQDWASYEQYF.

Ten or more counts support this clonotype. V and J are TRBV24-1 and TRBJ2-2, with 14 bases lining up with TRBD2. The V gene end was trimmed by 5 bases and the J gene end by 5 bases; junction bases not matched to a gene: 12. Germline CDR1 reads KGHDR; CDR2 reads SFDVKD. The CDR3 totals 19 residues. In DNA form, the CDR3 reads TGTGCCACCAGTGCTCCTCCGACTAGCGGGAGGGCCGGGACCGGGGAGCTGTTTTTT. Translation: CATSAPPTSGRAGTGELFF.

This clonotype was seen many times. This CDR3 reads CASSESSLGNTGELFF. CDR3 DNA: TGTGCCAGCAGTGAATCCAGTTTGGGAAACACCGGGGAGCTGTTTTTT. The rearrangement uses TRBV6-1 and TRBJ2-2; D not resolved. The CDR3 has 16 amino acids. The V gene's germline CDR1 is MNHNS and CDR2 SASEGT. Trimming removed 2 bases at V and 2 bases at J, with 12 bases between.

The table lists this clonotype with a few counts. The chain has TRBV5-1 and TRBJ1-4, with D unresolved. The CDR3 is 13 residues long. Germline V gene lookup returns CDR1 SGHRS and CDR2 YFSETQ. V lost 3 bases, J lost 4 bases, and 7 bases lay in between. In DNA, the CDR3 is TGCGCCAGCAGCTCCGACTATAATGAAAAACTGTTTTTT. As protein: CASSSDYNEKLFF.

This clonotype was recorded at least ten times. This chain links TRBV28 with TRBJ2-3, with 11 bases that match TRBD2. This CDR3 has 16 residues. Germline CDR1 reads MDHEN; CDR2 reads SYDVKM. After removal of 2 bases from V and 3 bases from J, the junction contained 4 bases not matched to a gene. The CDR3 bases are TGTGCCAGCAGTTTAAGGCTAGCGGGAGGTACAGATACGCAGTATTTT. Encoded protein: CASSLRLAGGTDTQYF. Full variable domain (missing parts from reference TRBV28 and TRBJ2-3): DVKVTQSSRYLVKRTGEKVFLECVQDMDHENMFWYRQDPGLGLRLIYFSYDVKMKEKGDIPEGYSVSREKKERFSLILESASTNQTSMYLCASSLRLAGGTDTQYFGPGTRLTVL.

This clonotype has a count of ten or more. The rearrangement links TRBV7-2 to TRBJ2-5, with D possibly being TRBD1 (5 bases). V was trimmed by 6 bases and J by 4 bases, leaving 18 bases between them. Looked up from germline, CDR1 is SGHTA and CDR2 is FQGNSA. The CDR3 has 15 residues. The CDR3 DNA sequence: TGTGCCAGCAGGCCTACAGGCTGGTTAAGAGAGACCCAGTACTTC. It specifies CASRPTGWLRETQYF.

This clonotype was seen only a few times. This chain connects TRBV4-3 to TRBJ2-2; weak D call: TRBD2 (5 bases). This CDR3 has 15 residues. V lost 1 base, J lost 3 bases, and 9 bases lay in between. Germline V lookup: CDR1 LGHNA, CDR2 YSLEER. CDR3 in DNA: TGCGCCAGCAGCCAAGTTCGGGGAGACACCGGGGAGCTGTTTTTT. It yields the protein CASSQVRGDTGELFF.

This clonotype was seen at least ten times. This sequence joins TRBV12-3 or TRBV12-4 and TRBJ2-1; 7 bases agree with TRBD1. The CDR3 loop spans 13 amino acids. V shed 7 bases, J shed 6 bases, and the junction held 6 bases outside the gene matches. The CDR3 region is CASKGTVFNEQFF. In nucleotides, the CDR3 is TGTGCCAGCAAAGGGACAGTCTTCAATGAGCAGTTCTTC.

This clonotype occurred many times. The chain joins TRBV20-1 to TRBJ2-3; 16 bases line up with TRBD2. In germline, CDR1 is DFQATT, CDR2 SNEGSKA (reference sequence). Trimming took 6 bases from V and 6 from J; bases not matched to a gene: 6. This CDR3 has 15 residues. The DNA of the CDR3 is TGCAGTGCGTCACCGGGACTAGCGGGGGGGGATACGCAGTATTTT. It encodes CSASPGLAGGDTQYF.

This clonotype was counted at least ten times. CDR3 nucleotide sequence: TGTGCCAGCAGTTACGGGGCGGCGAACACTGAAGCTTTCTTT. It yields the protein CASSYGAANTEAFF. The V gene is TRBV6-2 or TRBV6-3, the J gene TRBJ1-1, with D possibly being TRBD1 (5 bases). Trimming removed 2 bases from V and 1 base from J, with 8 bases in between. Germline V gene lookup returns CDR1 MNHEY and CDR2 SVGEGT. The CDR3 extends over 14 amino acids.

The table lists this clonotype with many counts. This chain connects TRBV6-2 or TRBV6-3 to TRBJ2-1, with 7 nucleotides matching TRBD2. Germline CDR1 reads MNHEY; CDR2 reads SVGEGT. This CDR3 comprises 17 residues. Germline trimming cut 0 bases from V and 7 bases from J; bases unmatched to any gene: 12. The CDR3 sequence is CASSYSSAGEEVNEQFF. The DNA for the CDR3 is TGTGCCAGCAGTTACTCCTCTGCGGGAGAGGAAGTGAATGAGCAGTTCTTC.

This clonotype was recorded at least ten times. The chain joins TRBV27 to TRBJ1-1; 8 bases fit TRBD1. Per germline, CDR1 MNHEY and CDR2 SMNVEV (reference sequence). Trimming removed 3 bases from V and 0 bases from J; junction bases left unmatched: 9. The CDR3 length is 17 residues. This chain's CDR3 is CASSFRPMTGVNTEAFF. The CDR3 nucleotides read TGTGCCAGCAGTTTTAGGCCTATGACAGGGGTGAACACTGAAGCTTTCTTT.

Many counts were recorded for this clonotype. The V and J genes are TRBV7-9 and TRBJ2-2; D unclear. This CDR3 is built from 13 residues. V was cut by 2 bases and J by 0 bases, with 1 base left in between. Germline values: CDR1 SEHNR, CDR2 FQNEAQ (reference sequence). CDR3 nucleotides: TGTGCCAGCAGCTTATCGAACACCGGGGAGCTGTTTTTT. As protein: CASSLSNTGELFF. The full variable domain, rest sourced from reference TRBV7-9 and TRBJ2-2, is DTGVSQNPRHKITKRGQNVTFRCDPISEHNRLYWYRQTLGQGPEFLTYFQNEAQLEKSRLLSDRFSAERPKGSFSTLEIQRTEQGDSAMYLCASSLSNTGELFFGEGSRLTVL.